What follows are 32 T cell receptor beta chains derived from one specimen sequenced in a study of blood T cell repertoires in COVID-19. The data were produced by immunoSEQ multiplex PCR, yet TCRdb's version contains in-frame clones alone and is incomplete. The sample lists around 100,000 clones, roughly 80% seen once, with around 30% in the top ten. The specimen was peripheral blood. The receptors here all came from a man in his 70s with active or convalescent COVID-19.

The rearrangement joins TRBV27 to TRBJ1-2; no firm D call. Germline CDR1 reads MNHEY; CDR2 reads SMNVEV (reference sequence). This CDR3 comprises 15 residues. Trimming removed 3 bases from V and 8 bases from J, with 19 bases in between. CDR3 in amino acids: CASSLSGNNYVGYTF. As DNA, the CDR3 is TGTGCCAGCAGTTTGTCCGGTAATAACTATGTCGGCTACACCTTC.

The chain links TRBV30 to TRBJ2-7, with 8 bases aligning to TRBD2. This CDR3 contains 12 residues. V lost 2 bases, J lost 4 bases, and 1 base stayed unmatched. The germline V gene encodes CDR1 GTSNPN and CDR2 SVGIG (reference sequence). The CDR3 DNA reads TGTGCCTGGAGTCCGGGGGGGTACGAGCAGTACTTC. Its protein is CAWSPGGYEQYF. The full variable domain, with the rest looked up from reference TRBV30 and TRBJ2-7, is SQTIHQWPATLVQPVGSPLSLECTVEGTSNPNLYWYRQAAGRGLQLLFYSVGIGQISSEVPQNLSASRPQDRQFILSSKKLLLSDSGFYLCAWSPGGYEQYFGPGTRLTVT.

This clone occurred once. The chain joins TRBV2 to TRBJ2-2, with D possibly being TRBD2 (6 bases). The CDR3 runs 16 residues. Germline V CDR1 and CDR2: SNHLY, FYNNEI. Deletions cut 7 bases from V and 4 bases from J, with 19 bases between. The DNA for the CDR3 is TGTGCCAGCATCTCCGGGACGGGCGGGGTCACCGGGGAGCTGTTTTTT. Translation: CASISGTGGVTGELFF.

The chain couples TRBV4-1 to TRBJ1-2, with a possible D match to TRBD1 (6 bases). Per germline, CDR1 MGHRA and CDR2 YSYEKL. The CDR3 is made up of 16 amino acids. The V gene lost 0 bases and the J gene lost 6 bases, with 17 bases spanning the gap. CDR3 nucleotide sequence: TGCGCCAGCAGCCAAGATCTGAGGGGGACAAGGGATGGCTACACCTTC. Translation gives CASSQDLRGTRDGYTF.

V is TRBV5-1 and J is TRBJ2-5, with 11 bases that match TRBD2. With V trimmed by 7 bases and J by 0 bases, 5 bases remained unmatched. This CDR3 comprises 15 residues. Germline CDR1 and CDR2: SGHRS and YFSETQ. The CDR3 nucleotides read TGCGCCAGCGGACCTAGCGGGGGGTACCAAGAGACCCAGTACTTC. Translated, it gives CASGPSGGYQETQYF.

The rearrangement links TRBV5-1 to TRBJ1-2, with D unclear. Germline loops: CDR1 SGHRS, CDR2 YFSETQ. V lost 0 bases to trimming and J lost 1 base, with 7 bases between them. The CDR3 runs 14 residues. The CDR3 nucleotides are TGCGCCAGCAGCTTGGATGGAGATAACTATGGCTACACCTTC. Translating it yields CASSLDGDNYGYTF.

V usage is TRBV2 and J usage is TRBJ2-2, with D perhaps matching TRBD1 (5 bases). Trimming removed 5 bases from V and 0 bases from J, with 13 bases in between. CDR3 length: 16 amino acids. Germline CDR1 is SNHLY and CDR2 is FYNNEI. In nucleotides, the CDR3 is TGTGCCAGCAGTCTAGACAGATTTACGAACACCGGGGAGCTGTTTTTT. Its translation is CASSLDRFTNTGELFF.

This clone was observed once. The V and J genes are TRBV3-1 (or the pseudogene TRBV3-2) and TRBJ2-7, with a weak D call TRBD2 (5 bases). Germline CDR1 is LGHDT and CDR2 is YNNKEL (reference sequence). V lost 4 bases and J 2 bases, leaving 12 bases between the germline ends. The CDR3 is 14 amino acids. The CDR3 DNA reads TGTGCCAGCAGCCCTGGAGGTCAAGCCTACGAGCAGTACTTC. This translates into CASSPGGQAYEQYF.

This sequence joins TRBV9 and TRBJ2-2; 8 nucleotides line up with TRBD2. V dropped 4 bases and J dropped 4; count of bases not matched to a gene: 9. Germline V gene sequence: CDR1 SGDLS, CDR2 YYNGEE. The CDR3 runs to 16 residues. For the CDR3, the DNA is TGTGCCAGCAGCCTTAGTCGGGAGGGTGGCACCGGGGAGCTGTTTTTT. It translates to CASSLSREGGTGELFF.

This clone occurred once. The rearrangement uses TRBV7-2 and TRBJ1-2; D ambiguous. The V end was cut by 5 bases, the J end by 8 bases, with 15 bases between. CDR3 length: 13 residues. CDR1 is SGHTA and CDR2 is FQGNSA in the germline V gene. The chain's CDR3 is CASSLTRVWGYTF. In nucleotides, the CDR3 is TGTGCCAGCAGCCTGACTCGGGTCTGGGGCTACACCTTC.

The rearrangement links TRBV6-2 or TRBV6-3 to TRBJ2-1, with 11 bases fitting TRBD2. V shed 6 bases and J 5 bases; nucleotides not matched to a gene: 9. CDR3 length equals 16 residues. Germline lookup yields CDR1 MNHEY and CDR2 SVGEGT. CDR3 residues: CASSLPGLADNNEQFF. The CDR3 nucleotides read TGTGCCAGCAGCCTTCCGGGACTAGCGGATAACAATGAGCAGTTCTTC.

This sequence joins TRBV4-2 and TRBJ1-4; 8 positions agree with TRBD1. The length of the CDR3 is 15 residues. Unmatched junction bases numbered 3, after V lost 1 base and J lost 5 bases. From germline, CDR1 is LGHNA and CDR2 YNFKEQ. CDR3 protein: CASSQATGGNEKLFF. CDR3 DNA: TGTGCCAGCAGCCAAGCAACAGGGGGGAATGAAAAACTGTTTTTT.

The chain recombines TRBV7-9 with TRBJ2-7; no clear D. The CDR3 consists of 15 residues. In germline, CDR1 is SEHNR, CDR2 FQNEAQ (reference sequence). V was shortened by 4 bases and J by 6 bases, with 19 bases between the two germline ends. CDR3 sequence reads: CASSSDRGLRSEQYF. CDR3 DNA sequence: TGTGCCAGCAGCTCCGATCGAGGTCTCCGGTCCGAGCAGTACTTC.

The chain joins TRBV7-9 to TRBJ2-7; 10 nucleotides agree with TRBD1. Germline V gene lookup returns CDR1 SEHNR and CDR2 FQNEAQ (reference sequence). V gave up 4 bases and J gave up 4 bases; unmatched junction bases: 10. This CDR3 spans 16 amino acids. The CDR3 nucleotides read TGTGCCAGCAGCTCCCTAAGGGGACAGGGGTCGTACGAGCAGTACTTC. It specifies CASSSLRGQGSYEQYF.

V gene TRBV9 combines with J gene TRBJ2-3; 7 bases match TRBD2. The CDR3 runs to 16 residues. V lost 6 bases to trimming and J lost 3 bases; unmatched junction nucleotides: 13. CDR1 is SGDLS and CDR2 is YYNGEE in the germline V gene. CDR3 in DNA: TGTGCCAGCACCGCGAATGGGAGGGATCAAACAGATACGCAGTATTTT. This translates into CASTANGRDQTDTQYF.

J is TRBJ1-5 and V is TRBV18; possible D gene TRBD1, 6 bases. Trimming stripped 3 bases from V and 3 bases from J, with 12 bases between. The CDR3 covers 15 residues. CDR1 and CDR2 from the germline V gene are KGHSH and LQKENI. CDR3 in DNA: TGTGCCAGCTCACCTGAGGGGGAGCTCAATCAGCCCCAGCATTTT. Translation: CASSPEGELNQPQHF.

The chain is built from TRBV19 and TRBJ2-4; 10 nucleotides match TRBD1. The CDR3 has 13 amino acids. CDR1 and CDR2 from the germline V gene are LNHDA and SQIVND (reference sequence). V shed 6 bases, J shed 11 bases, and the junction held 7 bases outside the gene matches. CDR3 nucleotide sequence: TGTGCCAGTAGCCCAGGACAGGGGGGAGTTCAGTACTTC. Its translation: CASSPGQGGVQYF.

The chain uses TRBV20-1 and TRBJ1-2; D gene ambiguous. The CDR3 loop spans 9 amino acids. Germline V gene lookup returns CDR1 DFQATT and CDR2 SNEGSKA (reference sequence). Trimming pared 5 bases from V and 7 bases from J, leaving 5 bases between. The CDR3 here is CSAHGGYTF. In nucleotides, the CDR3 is TGCAGTGCTCACGGTGGCTACACCTTC.

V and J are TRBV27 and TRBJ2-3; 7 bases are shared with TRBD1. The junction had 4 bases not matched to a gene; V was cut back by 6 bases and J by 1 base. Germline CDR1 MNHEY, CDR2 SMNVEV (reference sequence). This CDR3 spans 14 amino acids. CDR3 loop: CASSADRGTDTQYF. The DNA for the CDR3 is TGTGCCAGCAGCGCTGACAGGGGCACAGATACGCAGTATTTT.

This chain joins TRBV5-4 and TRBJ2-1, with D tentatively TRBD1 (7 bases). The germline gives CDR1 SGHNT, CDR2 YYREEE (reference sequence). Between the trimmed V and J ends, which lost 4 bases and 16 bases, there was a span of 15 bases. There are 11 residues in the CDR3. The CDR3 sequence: CASSGGGQEFF. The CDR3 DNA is TGTGCCAGCAGCGGGGGAGGACAGGAATTCTTC.

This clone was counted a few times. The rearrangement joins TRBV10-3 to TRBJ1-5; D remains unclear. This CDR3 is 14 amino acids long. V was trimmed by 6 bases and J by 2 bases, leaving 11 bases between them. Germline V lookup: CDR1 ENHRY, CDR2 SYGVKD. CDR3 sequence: CAIRGDGGNQPQHF. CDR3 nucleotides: TGTGCCATCAGAGGAGACGGGGGCAATCAGCCCCAGCATTTT.

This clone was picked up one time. The CDR3 region has the DNA TGTGCCAGCAGCCAAGAACGGAGCCGCTACACAGATACGCAGTATTTT. Amino acids: CASSQERSRYTDTQYF. The chain is built from TRBV14 and TRBJ2-3; D is ambiguous. The germline V gene encodes CDR1 SGHDN and CDR2 FVKESK. Trimming took 0 bases from V and 2 from J, leaving 12 bases between them. This CDR3 contains 16 residues.

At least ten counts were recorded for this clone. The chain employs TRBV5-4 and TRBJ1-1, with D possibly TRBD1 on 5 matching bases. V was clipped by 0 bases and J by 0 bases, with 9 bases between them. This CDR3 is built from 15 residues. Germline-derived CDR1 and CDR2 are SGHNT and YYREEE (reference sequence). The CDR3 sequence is CASSLDPGMNTEAFF. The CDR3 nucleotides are TGTGCCAGCAGCTTGGATCCAGGGATGAACACTGAAGCTTTCTTT.

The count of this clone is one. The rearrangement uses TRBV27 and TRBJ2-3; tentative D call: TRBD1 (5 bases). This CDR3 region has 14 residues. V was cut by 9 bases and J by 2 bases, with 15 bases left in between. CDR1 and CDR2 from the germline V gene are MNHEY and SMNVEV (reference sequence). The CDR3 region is CASRQLRNTDTQYF. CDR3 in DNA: TGTGCCAGTAGACAGCTTCGCAACACAGATACGCAGTATTTT.

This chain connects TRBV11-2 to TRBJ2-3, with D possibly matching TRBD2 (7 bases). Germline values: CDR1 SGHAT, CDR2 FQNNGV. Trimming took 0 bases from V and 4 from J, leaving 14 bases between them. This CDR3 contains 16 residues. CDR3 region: CASSLEGGGGADTQYF. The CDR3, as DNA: TGTGCCAGCAGCTTAGAAGGAGGAGGGGGGGCAGATACGCAGTATTTT.

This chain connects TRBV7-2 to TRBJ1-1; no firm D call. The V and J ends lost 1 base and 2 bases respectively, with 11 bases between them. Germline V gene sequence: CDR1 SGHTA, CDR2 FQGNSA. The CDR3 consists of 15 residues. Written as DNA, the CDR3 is TGTGCCAGCAGCTTAGGCAGAGCGATTAACACTGAAGCTTTCTTT. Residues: CASSLGRAINTEAFF.

The CDR3: CATSDPGGTSFGGYTF. The CDR3 coding sequence is TGTGCCACCAGTGACCCAGGGGGCACTTCTTTCGGTGGCTACACCTTC. This rearrangement joins TRBV24-1 to TRBJ1-2, with 8 bases fitting TRBD1. From germline, CDR1 is KGHDR and CDR2 SFDVKD. Trimming removed 4 bases from V and 7 bases from J; junction bases left unmatched: 13. This CDR3 has 16 amino acids.

As DNA, the CDR3 is TGTGCCACCAGTGATGCACGACTAGCGGGAGTAAACAATGAGCAGTTCTTC. Protein: CATSDARLAGVNNEQFF. J is TRBJ2-1 and V is TRBV24-1, with 12 bases aligning to TRBD2. The junction had 7 bases not matched to a gene; V was cut back by 3 bases and J by 5 bases. The CDR3 contains 17 residues. Germline loops: CDR1 KGHDR, CDR2 SFDVKD.

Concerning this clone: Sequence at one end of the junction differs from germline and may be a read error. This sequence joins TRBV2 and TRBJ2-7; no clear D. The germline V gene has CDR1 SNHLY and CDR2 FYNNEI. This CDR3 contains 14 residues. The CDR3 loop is CAGRATRGYYEQYF. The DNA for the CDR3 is TGTGCCGGCAGAGCGACTCGAGGCTACTACGAGCAGTACTTC.

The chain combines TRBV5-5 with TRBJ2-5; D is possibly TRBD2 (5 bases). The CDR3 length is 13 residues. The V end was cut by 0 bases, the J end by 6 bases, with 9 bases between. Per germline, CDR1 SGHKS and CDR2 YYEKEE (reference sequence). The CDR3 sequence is CASSLDPGKTQYF. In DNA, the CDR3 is TGTGCCAGCAGCTTGGACCCCGGGAAGACCCAGTACTTC.

CDR3 sequence reads: CASSYRTGLYNEQFF. The CDR3 DNA follows: TGTGCCAGCAGTTATAGGACAGGCCTCTACAATGAGCAGTTCTTC. V is TRBV27 and J is TRBJ2-1; 7 positions match TRBD1. This CDR3 contains 15 residues. Germline-derived CDR1 and CDR2 are MNHEY and SMNVEV (reference sequence). With V trimmed by 4 bases and J by 3 bases, 6 bases remained unmatched.

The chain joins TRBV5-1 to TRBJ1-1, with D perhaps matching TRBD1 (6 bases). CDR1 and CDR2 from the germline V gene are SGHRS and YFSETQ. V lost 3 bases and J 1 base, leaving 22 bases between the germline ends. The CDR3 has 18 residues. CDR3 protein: CASSSLKNRVGANTEAFF. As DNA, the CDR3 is TGCGCCAGCAGCTCCCTCAAAAACAGGGTGGGGGCGAACACTGAAGCTTTCTTT.